Sequencing of this T cell receptor (beta chain) was carried out in a study of blood T cell repertoires in COVID-19. For the study at large: The study counted Cohort 3 donors as recovered given two negative PCRs, clearance, or symptom resolution.

Sequencing used immunoSEQ multiplex PCR; TCRdb keeps in-frame clones, though not all of them. Here the sample spans hundreds of thousands of clones, around 89% being singletons. This CDR3 is 15 amino acids long. The germline V gene has CDR1 KGHSH and CDR2 LQKENI. The V end was cut by 0 bases, the J end by 9 bases, with 15 bases between. The chain employs TRBV18 and TRBJ2-1; TRBD2 might be the D (9 bases). This TCR derives from a woman aged 60-75 years in a cohort exposed to, infected with or recovered from COVID-19 (not recorded which). Sequenced: PBMCs or T cells enriched from blood (not recorded which). CDR3: CASSPPLAGQVEQFF. Written as DNA, the CDR3 is TGTGCCAGCTCACCACCGCTAGCGGGACAGGTTGAGCAGTTCTTC.